The TCR beta chain described here comes from a study of T cell responses to AZD1222 COVID-19 vaccine. Study findings and constraints: When two AZD1222 doses had been given, Spike-specific TCR breadth and depth rose.

Germline V lookup: CDR1 MDHEN, CDR2 SYDVKM. CDR3 length: 15 residues. J was trimmed by 9 bases and V by 6 bases; bases with no gene match: 13. Remarks on this clone: Antigen: not known.

Assay: immunoSEQ multiplex PCR; the TCRdb copy retains only in-frame clones and omits some. The sample contains fewer than 150,000 clones, under 95% of which appear only once. The material sequenced was peripheral blood, taken on day 0 of AZD1222 vaccination. The receptor was isolated from an adult in good health. V and J are TRBV28 and TRBJ2-1; 8 nucleotides agree with TRBD2. CDR3 DNA: TGTGCCAGCAGACCTTTGGGGACTAGTAGGTCTGAGCAGTTCTTC. It codes for CASRPLGTSRSEQFF.